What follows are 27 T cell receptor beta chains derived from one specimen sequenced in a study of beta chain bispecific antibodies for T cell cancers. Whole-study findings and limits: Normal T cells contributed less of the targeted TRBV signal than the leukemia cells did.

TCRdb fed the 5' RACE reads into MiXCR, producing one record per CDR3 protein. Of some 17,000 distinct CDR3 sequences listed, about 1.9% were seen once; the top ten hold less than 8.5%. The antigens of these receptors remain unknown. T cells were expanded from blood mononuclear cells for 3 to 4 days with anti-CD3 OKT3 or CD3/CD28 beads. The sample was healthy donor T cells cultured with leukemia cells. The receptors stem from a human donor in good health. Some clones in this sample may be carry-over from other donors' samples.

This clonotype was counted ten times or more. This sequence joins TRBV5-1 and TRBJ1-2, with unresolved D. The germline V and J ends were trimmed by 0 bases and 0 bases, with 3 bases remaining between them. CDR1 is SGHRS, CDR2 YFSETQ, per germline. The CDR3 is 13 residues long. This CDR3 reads CASSLGSNYGYTF. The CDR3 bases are TGCGCCAGCAGCTTGGGCTCTAACTATGGCTACACCTTC.

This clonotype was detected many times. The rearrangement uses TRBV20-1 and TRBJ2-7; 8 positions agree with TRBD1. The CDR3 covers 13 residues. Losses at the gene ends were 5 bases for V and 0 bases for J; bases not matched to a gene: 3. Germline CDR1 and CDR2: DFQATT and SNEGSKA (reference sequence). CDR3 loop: CSAWTGSSYEQYF. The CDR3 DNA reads TGCAGTGCTTGGACAGGGAGCTCCTACGAGCAGTACTTC.

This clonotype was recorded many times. CDR3 sequence: CASSLVWFTEAFF. CDR3 sequence (DNA): TGCGCCAGCAGCTTGGTCTGGTTCACTGAAGCTTTCTTT. This chain links TRBV5-1 with TRBJ1-1; no clear D. The CDR3 is 13 residues long. V was cut by 0 bases and J by 4 bases, with 7 bases left in between. The germline V gene has CDR1 SGHRS and CDR2 YFSETQ.

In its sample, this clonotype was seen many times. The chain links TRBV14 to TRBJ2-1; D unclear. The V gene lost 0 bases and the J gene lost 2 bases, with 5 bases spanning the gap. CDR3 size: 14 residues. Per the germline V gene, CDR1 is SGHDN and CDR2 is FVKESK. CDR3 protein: CASSQEWAYNEQFF. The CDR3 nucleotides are TGTGCCAGCAGCCAAGAATGGGCCTACAATGAGCAGTTCTTC. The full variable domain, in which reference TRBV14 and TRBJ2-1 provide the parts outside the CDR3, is EAGVTQFPSHSVIEKGQTVTLRCDPISGHDNLYWYRRVMGKEIKFLLHFVKESKQDESGMPNNRFLAERTGGTYSTLKVQPAELEDSGVYFCASSQEWAYNEQFFGPGTRLTVL.

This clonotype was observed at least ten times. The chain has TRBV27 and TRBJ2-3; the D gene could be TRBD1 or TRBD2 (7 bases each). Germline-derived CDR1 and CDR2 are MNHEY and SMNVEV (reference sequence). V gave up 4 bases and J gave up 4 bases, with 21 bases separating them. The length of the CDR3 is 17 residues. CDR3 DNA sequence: TGTGCCAGCAGTTCGCAGGGGGGGGCGGATCAGGCAGATACGCAGTATTTT. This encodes CASSSQGGADQADTQYF.

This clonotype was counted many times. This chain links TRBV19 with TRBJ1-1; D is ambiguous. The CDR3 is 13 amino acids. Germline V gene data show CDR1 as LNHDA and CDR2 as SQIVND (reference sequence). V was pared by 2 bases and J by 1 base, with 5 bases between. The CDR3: CASSITANTEAFF. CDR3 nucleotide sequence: TGTGCCAGTAGTATAACGGCGAACACTGAAGCTTTCTTT.

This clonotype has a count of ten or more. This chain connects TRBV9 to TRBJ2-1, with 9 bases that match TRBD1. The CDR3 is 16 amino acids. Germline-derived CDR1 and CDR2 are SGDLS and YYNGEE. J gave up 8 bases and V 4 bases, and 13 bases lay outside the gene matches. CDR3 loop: CASSLSPGQGIHEQFF. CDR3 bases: TGTGCCAGCAGCCTCAGCCCCGGACAGGGGATACATGAGCAGTTCTTC.

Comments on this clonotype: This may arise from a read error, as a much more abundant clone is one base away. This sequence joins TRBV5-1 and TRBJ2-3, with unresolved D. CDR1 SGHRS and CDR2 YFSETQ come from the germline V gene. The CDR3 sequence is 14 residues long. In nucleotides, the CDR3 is TGCACCAGCAGCTTGGAACAGAACACAGATACGCAGTATTTT. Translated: CTSSLEQNTDTQYF.

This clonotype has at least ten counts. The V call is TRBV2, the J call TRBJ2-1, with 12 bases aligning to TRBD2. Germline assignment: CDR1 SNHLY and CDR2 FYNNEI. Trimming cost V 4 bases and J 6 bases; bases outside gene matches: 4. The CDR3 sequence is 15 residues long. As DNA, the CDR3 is TGTGCCAGCAGTGCACTAGCGGGGGGACCCAATGAGCAGTTCTTC. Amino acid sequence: CASSALAGGPNEQFF.

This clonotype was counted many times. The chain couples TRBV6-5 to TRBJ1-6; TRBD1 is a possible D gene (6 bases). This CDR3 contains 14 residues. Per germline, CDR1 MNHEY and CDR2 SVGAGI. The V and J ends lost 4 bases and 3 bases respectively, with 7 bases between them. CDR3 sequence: CASSSGVYNSPLHF. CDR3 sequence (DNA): TGTGCCAGCAGTTCAGGGGTCTATAATTCACCCCTCCACTTT.

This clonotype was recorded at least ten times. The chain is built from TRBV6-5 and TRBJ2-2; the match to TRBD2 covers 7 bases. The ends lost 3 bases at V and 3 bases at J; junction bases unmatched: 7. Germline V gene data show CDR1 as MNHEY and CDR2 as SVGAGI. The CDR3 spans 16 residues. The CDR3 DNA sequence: TGTGCCAGCAGTTATGGAGCGGGGAGATACACCGGGGAGCTGTTTTTT. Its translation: CASSYGAGRYTGELFF.

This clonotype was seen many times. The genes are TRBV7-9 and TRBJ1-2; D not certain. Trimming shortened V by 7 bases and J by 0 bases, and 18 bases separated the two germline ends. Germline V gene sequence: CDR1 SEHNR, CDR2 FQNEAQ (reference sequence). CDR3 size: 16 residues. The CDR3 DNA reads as TGTGCCAGCACATCTCAAGGCGACGTTTCTAACTATGGCTACACCTTC. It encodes CASTSQGDVSNYGYTF.

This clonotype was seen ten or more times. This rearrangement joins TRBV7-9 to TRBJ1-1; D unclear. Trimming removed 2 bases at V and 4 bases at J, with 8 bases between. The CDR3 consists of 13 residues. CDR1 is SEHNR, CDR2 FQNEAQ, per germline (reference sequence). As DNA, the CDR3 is TGTGCCAGCAGCTTACAGGCTTCCACTGAAGCTTTCTTT. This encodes CASSLQASTEAFF.

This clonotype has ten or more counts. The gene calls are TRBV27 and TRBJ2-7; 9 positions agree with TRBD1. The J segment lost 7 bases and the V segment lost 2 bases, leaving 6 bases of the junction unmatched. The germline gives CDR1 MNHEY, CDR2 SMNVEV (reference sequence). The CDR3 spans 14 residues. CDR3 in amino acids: CASSLTGGGGEQYF. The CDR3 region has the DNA TGTGCCAGCAGTTTAACAGGGGGCGGTGGTGAGCAGTACTTC.

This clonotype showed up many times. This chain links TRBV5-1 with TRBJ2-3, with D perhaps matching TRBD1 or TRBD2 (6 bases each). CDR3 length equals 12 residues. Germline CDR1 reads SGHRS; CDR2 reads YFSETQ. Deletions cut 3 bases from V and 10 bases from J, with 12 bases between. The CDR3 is CASSSGGLAQYF. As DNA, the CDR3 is TGCGCCAGCAGCTCCGGGGGCCTAGCGCAGTATTTT.

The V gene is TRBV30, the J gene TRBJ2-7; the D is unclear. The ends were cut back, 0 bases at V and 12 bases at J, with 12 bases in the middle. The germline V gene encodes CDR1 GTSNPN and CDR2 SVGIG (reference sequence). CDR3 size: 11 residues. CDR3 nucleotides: TGTGCCTGGAGTGTTACGCACAGCACGTACTTC. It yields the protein CAWSVTHSTYF.

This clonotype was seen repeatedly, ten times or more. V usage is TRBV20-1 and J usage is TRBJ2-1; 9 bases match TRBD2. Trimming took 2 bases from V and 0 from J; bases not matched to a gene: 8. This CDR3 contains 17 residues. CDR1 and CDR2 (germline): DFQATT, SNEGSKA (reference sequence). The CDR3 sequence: CSARLTVRGGSYNEQFF. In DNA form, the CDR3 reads TGCAGTGCTAGACTAACGGTGCGGGGGGGCTCCTACAATGAGCAGTTCTTC.

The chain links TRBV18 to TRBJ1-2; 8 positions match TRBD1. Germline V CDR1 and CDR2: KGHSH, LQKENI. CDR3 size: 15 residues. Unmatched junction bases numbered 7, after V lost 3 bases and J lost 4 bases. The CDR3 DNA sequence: TGTGCCAGCTCACCTGCCGGGACAGGTCTCTATGGCTACACCTTC. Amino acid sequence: CASSPAGTGLYGYTF. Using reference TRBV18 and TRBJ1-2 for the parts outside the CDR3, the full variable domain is NAGVMQNPRHLVRRRGQEARLRCSPMKGHSHVYWYRQLPEEGLKFMVYLQKENIIDESGMPKERFSAEFPKEGPSILRIQQVVRGDSAAYFCASSPAGTGLYGYTFGSGTRLTVV.

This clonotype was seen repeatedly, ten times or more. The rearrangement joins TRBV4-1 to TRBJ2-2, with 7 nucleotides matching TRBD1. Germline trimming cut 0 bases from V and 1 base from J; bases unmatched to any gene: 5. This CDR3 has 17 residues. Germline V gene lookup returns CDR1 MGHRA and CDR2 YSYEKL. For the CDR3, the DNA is TGCGCCAGCAGCCAAGAACAACAGGGGATGAACACCGGGGAGCTGTTTTTT. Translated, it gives CASSQEQQGMNTGELFF.

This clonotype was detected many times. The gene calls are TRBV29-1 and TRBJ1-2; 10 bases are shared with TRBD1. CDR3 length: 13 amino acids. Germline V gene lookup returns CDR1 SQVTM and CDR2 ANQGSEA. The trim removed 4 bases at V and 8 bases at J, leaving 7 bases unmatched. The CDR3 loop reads CSVGQGAMRGYTF. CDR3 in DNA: TGCAGCGTTGGACAGGGGGCCATGAGGGGCTACACCTTC.

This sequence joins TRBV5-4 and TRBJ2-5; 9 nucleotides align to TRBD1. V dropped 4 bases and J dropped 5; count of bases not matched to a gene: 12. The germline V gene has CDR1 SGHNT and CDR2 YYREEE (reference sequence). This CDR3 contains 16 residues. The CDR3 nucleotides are TGTGCCAGCAGCAACTGGGACAGGGATATCAGGGAGACCCAGTACTTC. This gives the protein CASSNWDRDIRETQYF.

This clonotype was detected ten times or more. This chain's CDR3 is CASSLEWLANTEAFF. The CDR3 DNA reads TGCGCCAGCAGCTTGGAGTGGTTGGCGAACACTGAAGCTTTCTTT. The chain has TRBV5-1 and TRBJ1-1, with D uncertain. The CDR3 consists of 15 residues. Trimming left V 0 bases short and J 1 base short, with 10 bases between. Germline V CDR1 and CDR2: SGHRS, YFSETQ.

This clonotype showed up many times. The CDR3 sequence: CASSIWDGANTEAFF. DNA for the CDR3: TGTGCCAGTAGTATCTGGGATGGAGCGAACACTGAAGCTTTCTTT. The chain is built from TRBV19 and TRBJ1-1, with D hard to call. The CDR3 contains 15 residues. CDR1 is LNHDA and CDR2 is SQIVND in the germline V gene (reference sequence). Deletions cut 3 bases from V and 1 base from J, with 12 bases between. The whole variable domain, filled in from reference TRBV19 and TRBJ1-1, reads DGGITQSPKYLFRKEGQNVTLSCEQNLNHDAMYWYRQDPGQGLRLIYYSQIVNDFQKGDIAEGYSVSREKKESFPLTVTSAQKNPTAFYLCASSIWDGANTEAFFGQGTRLTVV.

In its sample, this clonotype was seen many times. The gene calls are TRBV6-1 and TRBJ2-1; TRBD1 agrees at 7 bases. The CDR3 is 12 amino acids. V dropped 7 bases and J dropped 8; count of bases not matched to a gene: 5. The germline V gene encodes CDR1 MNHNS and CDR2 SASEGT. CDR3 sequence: CASNYRGYEQFF. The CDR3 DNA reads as TGTGCCAGCAATTACAGGGGCTATGAGCAGTTCTTC.

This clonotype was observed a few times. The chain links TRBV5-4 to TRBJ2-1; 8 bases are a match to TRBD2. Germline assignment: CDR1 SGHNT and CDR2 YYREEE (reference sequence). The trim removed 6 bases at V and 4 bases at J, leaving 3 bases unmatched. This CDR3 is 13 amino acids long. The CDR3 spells CASNSGEYNEQFF. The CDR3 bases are TGTGCCAGCAATAGCGGGGAGTACAATGAGCAGTTCTTC.

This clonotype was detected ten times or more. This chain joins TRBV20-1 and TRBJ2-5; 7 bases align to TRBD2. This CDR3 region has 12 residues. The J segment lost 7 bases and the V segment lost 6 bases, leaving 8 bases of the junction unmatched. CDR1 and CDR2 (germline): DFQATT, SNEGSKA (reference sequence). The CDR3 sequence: CSAYGAGVTQYF. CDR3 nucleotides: TGCAGTGCATACGGGGCGGGGGTGACCCAGTACTTC.

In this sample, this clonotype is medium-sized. CDR3 sequence reads: CASSTNSRNTEAFF. The CDR3 coding sequence is TGTGCCAGCAGTACCAACAGTAGGAACACTGAAGCTTTCTTT. The chain uses TRBV6-5 and TRBJ1-1; the D is unclear. V lost 5 bases, J lost 1 base, and 11 bases lay in between. CDR1 is MNHEY and CDR2 is SVGAGI in the germline V gene. The CDR3 length is 14 residues.